The clone carrying this T cell receptor beta chain was observed many times. Antigen specificity is unknown. Broader study findings: Tumor memory CD4+ T cell TCR gene usage clustered with blood and lymph node memory CD4+ cells and lymph node naive CD4+ cells.

TCRdb itself ran the 5' RACE reads through MiXCR, one entry per CDR3 protein. This sample has roughly 10,000 distinct CDR3 sequences, with around 28% found just once. Cells sorted as Tregs were CD4+, CD25+ and CD127-/low. Input material: Tregs sorted from a lymph node. The sequence was collected from a female donor with breast cancer.

The CDR3 coding sequence is TGTGCCAGCAGTCCCCCCCGGGACAGGGGTTACGAGCAGTACTTC. This encodes CASSPPRDRGYEQYF. The chain combines TRBV28 with TRBJ2-7, with 10 positions matching TRBD1. Germline loops: CDR1 MDHEN, CDR2 SYDVKM. This CDR3 has 15 residues. V lost 5 bases, J lost 4 bases, and 8 bases stayed unmatched.